This T cell receptor beta chain was obtained from a study of blood T cell repertoires in COVID-19. Study in general: Spain, Italy and the United States supplied samples that represented acute and convalescent COVID-19.

The sample holds one count of this clone. Libraries were prepared by immunoSEQ multiplex PCR; TCRdb keeps only in-frame clonotypes and omits some of them. The data contain more than 65,000 clones, 82% of them singletons. V lost 0 bases to trimming and J lost 2 bases, with 13 bases between them. The CDR3 is 16 residues long. Germline V CDR1 and CDR2: LGHDT, YNNKEL (reference sequence). The TCR originated in a woman of 80 years or more with acute or convalescent COVID-19. The chain uses TRBV3-1 (or the pseudogene TRBV3-2) and TRBJ2-5, with a tentative D call TRBD1 (6 bases). The sample comprised peripheral blood. The CDR3 spells CASSQDLQGWQETQYF. Here the CDR3 DNA reads TGTGCCAGCAGCCAAGATCTGCAGGGGTGGCAAGAGACCCAGTACTTC.